What follows are 22 T cell receptor beta chains derived from one specimen sequenced in a study of molecular identifiers for immune sequencing clone quantification. TCRdb ran MiXCR on the PCR reads and lists one entry per CDR3 protein. Among about 320,000 distinct CDR3 sequences listed, about 22% were seen once. The sample taken for sequencing was naive CD8+ T cells from blood, with Jurkat cell RNA spiked in. Subset specified: FACS-sorted CD8+CD4-CCR7+CD45RA+ naive T cells. The receptors shown here come from a human donor in good health. Some libraries in this study had Jurkat cell RNA spiked in.

V usage is TRBV20-1 and J usage is TRBJ2-2, with D possibly matching TRBD1 (5 bases). Between the trimmed V and J ends, which lost 1 base and 0 bases, there was a span of 9 bases. Germline V lookup: CDR1 DFQATT, CDR2 SNEGSKA (reference sequence). The CDR3 is 15 amino acids. In nucleotides, the CDR3 is TGCAGTGCTAGAGTGAGGACAACGAACACCGGGGAGCTGTTTTTT. This encodes CSARVRTTNTGELFF.

In its sample, this clonotype was seen many times. CDR3: CASSPTAGQRTDTQYF. The CDR3 DNA follows: TGTGCCAGCAGCCCCACTGCGGGGCAACGCACAGATACGCAGTATTTT. The chain has TRBV7-9 and TRBJ2-3, with a possible D match to TRBD2 (6 bases). Trimming left V 5 bases short and J 1 base short, with 16 bases between. The germline CDR1 and CDR2 sequences are SEHNR and FQNEAQ (reference sequence). The CDR3 sequence is 16 residues long.

There are many counts of this clonotype. The chain couples TRBV28 to TRBJ2-3, with 11 bases matching TRBD2. The CDR3 extends over 15 amino acids. V gave up 6 bases and J gave up 5 bases; unmatched junction bases: 7. Germline assignment: CDR1 MDHEN and CDR2 SYDVKM. The CDR3 here is CASRTGLAVGDTQYF. The DNA for the CDR3 is TGTGCCAGCAGAACGGGACTAGCGGTTGGAGATACGCAGTATTTT. Together with reference TRBV28 and TRBJ2-3, the CDR3 gives the full variable domain: DVKVTQSSRYLVKRTGEKVFLECVQDMDHENMFWYRQDPGLGLRLIYFSYDVKMKEKGDIPEGYSVSREKKERFSLILESASTNQTSMYLCASRTGLAVGDTQYFGPGTRLTVL.

This clonotype was recorded many times. The CDR3 nucleotides read TGCGCCAGCAGCCAAGATATTGGACTAGTGGCAACCCAGTACTTC. This gives the protein CASSQDIGLVATQYF. The genes are TRBV4-3 and TRBJ2-5, with 7 bases aligning to TRBD2. Germline CDR1 is LGHNA and CDR2 is YSLEER. This CDR3 comprises 15 residues. J lost 8 bases, V lost 0 bases, and 9 bases had no gene match.

This clonotype was recorded at least ten times. The V call is TRBV7-8, the J call TRBJ2-5; D gene uncertain. CDR3 size: 14 residues. Deletions cut 1 base from V and 1 base from J, with 7 bases between. CDR1 SGHVS and CDR2 FQNEAQ come from the germline V gene. The CDR3 loop is CASSLVGRQETQYF. CDR3 in DNA: TGTGCCAGCAGCTTAGTCGGGCGCCAAGAGACCCAGTACTTC.

This clonotype was counted ten times or more. The rearrangement joins TRBV4-1 to TRBJ2-3; the D is unclear. The ends were cut back, 5 bases at V and 4 bases at J, with 13 bases in the middle. The CDR3 has 14 amino acids. Looked up from germline, CDR1 is MGHRA and CDR2 is YSYEKL. The DNA for the CDR3 is TGCGCCAGCAGCTATCCGGGTTTGTCAGATACGCAGTATTTT. Amino acid sequence: CASSYPGLSDTQYF.

The CDR3 coding sequence is TGTGCTAGTGGTTTATGGACCTACGAGCAGTACTTC. This encodes CASGLWTYEQYF. V and J are TRBV12-5 and TRBJ2-7; no firm D call. Deletions cut 3 bases from V and 2 bases from J, with 5 bases between. This CDR3 spans 12 amino acids. Germline-derived CDR1 and CDR2 are LGHNT and FRNRAP.

Notes on this clonotype: At one end the junction does not follow the germline gene, possibly because of a read error. The V and J genes are TRBV19 and TRBJ1-1; D is undetermined. The CDR3 has 13 residues. CDR1 is LNHDA and CDR2 is SQIVND in the germline V gene (reference sequence). CDR3 region: CTSSIDLMTEAFF. As DNA, the CDR3 is TGTACCAGTAGTATAGATCTAATGACTGAAGCTTTCTTT.

This clonotype came up many times. The chain couples TRBV20-1 to TRBJ2-7; 8 bases map to TRBD1. CDR3 size: 15 residues. Trimming cost V 1 base and J 2 bases; bases outside gene matches: 7. Germline assignment: CDR1 DFQATT and CDR2 SNEGSKA (reference sequence). The CDR3 is CSARARDRSPYEQYF. The CDR3 DNA sequence: TGCAGTGCTAGAGCTAGGGACAGGAGTCCCTACGAGCAGTACTTC.

The chain joins TRBV4-3 to TRBJ2-7, with a possible D match to TRBD2 (6 bases). This CDR3 has 16 amino acids. Germline values: CDR1 LGHNA, CDR2 YSLEER. V lost 0 bases and J 3 bases, leaving 15 bases between the germline ends. CDR3 nucleotide sequence: TGCGCCAGCAGCCAAGATGTGAGTAGCGGAAGCTACGAGCAGTACTTC. Translation: CASSQDVSSGSYEQYF.

Ten or more counts support this clonotype. The chain links TRBV4-2 to TRBJ2-1; D ambiguous. Germline V gene lookup returns CDR1 LGHNA and CDR2 YNFKEQ. There are 16 residues in the CDR3. The V and J ends lost 0 bases and 8 bases respectively, with 17 bases between them. CDR3 sequence (DNA): TGTGCCAGCAGCCAAGAGGCGGCAATCCCCCCCGATGAGCAGTTCTTC. This codes for CASSQEAAIPPDEQFF.

The J gene is TRBJ2-3, the V gene TRBV20-1; TRBD2 matches at 13 bases. CDR1 and CDR2 (germline): DFQATT, SNEGSKA (reference sequence). J was trimmed by 5 bases and V by 1 base; bases with no gene match: 3. The CDR3 length is 15 residues. CDR3 amino acids: CSARGLAGGRDTQYF. The CDR3 bases are TGCAGTGCTAGAGGACTAGCGGGAGGAAGAGATACGCAGTATTTT.

Concerning this clonotype itself: A much larger clone is a single base away; this may be a read error. The gene calls are TRBV19 and TRBJ2-2; 7 positions match TRBD2. The germline gives CDR1 LNHDA, CDR2 SQIVND (reference sequence). This CDR3 contains 14 residues. CDR3 nucleotides: TGTGCCGGTAGTTATGCGGGGGTCACCGGGGAGCTGTTTTTT. As protein: CAGSYAGVTGELFF.

V and J are TRBV7-9 and TRBJ2-3; 7 positions agree with TRBD2. The CDR3 is made up of 15 amino acids. Germline CDR1 SEHNR, CDR2 FQNEAQ (reference sequence). The ends lost 1 base at V and 6 bases at J; junction bases unmatched: 7. In DNA, the CDR3 is TGTGCCAGCAGCTTAGGGACTAGTGATTTGGATACGCAGTATTTT. Translating it yields CASSLGTSDLDTQYF. The full variable domain, its missing parts supplied by reference TRBV7-9 and TRBJ2-3, is DTGVSQNPRHKITKRGQNVTFRCDPISEHNRLYWYRQTLGQGPEFLTYFQNEAQLEKSRLLSDRFSAERPKGSFSTLEIQRTEQGDSAMYLCASSLGTSDLDTQYFGPGTRLTVL.

The sample holds many counts of this clonotype. The chain has TRBV2 and TRBJ1-6; weak D call: TRBD1 (5 bases). The CDR3 consists of 15 residues. The V gene lost 0 bases and the J gene lost 9 bases, with 12 bases spanning the gap. CDR1 and CDR2 (germline): SNHLY, FYNNEI. CDR3 sequence: CASSEAGDGFSPLHF. The CDR3 region has the DNA TGTGCCAGCAGTGAAGCCGGGGACGGCTTTTCACCCCTCCACTTT.

J is TRBJ1-2 and V is TRBV27, with D maybe TRBD1 (6 bases). CDR1 is MNHEY, CDR2 SMNVEV, per germline (reference sequence). The CDR3 is made up of 15 amino acids. Trimming pared 6 bases from V and 4 bases from J, leaving 18 bases between. The CDR3 sequence: CASSWTEQTSYGYTF. The CDR3 region has the DNA TGTGCCAGCAGCTGGACAGAGCAGACGTCCTATGGCTACACCTTC.

Comments on this clonotype: Since a much larger clone is just one base distant, this may be a read error. This chain connects TRBV5-3 to TRBJ1-1; possibly TRBD1 for D (5 bases). TRBV5-3 counts as an open reading frame of uncertain function. The CDR3 contains 11 residues. For the CDR3, the DNA is TGTGACAGCATCCGGGGGACTGAAGCTTTCTTT. It specifies CDSIRGTEAFF.

V usage is TRBV6-2 or TRBV6-3 and J usage is TRBJ1-1; no firm D call. Between the trimmed V and J ends, which lost 2 bases and 2 bases, there was a span of 6 bases. The length of the CDR3 is 13 residues. CDR1 is MNHEY, CDR2 SVGEGT, per germline. The chain's CDR3 is CASSYNPNTEAFF. CDR3 nucleotide sequence: TGTGCCAGCAGTTACAACCCTAACACTGAAGCTTTCTTT.

In this sample, this clonotype turned up many times. J is TRBJ2-7 and V is TRBV6-2 or TRBV6-3; possible D gene TRBD2, 7 bases. Trimming took off 8 bases at V and 0 bases at J, with 14 bases between the two ends. This CDR3 has 14 residues. The germline CDR1 and CDR2 sequences are MNHEY and SVGEGT. The CDR3 sequence is CASQYGGLSYEQYF. DNA of the CDR3: TGTGCCAGCCAATACGGGGGGCTCTCCTACGAGCAGTACTTC.

Note on this clonotype: This CDR3 is missing its conserved last phenylalanine or tryptophan, likely due to a read error. The chain joins TRBV13 to TRBJ2-2; D remains ambiguous. The germline V gene encodes CDR1 PRHDT and CDR2 FYEKMQ (reference sequence). The V and J ends lost 1 base and 4 bases respectively, with 16 bases between them. This CDR3 has 17 amino acids. The CDR3 spells CASSLASWGTVTGELFS. The CDR3, as DNA: TGTGCCAGCAGCTTAGCGTCCTGGGGAACAGTCACCGGGGAGCTGTTTTCT.

As to this clonotype: A read error is possible here, since a much larger clone lies one base away. This chain uses TRBV19 with TRBJ2-7; D is unresolved. Germline assignment: CDR1 LNHDA and CDR2 SQIVND (reference sequence). The CDR3 loop spans 14 amino acids. CDR3 nucleotides: TGTGCCAGTAGTATAGGTCAGGAAGCCTACGAGCGGTACTTC. This codes for CASSIGQEAYERYF. Supplemented by reference TRBV19 and TRBJ2-7, the full variable domain reads DGGITQSPKYLFRKEGQNVTLSCEQNLNHDAMYWYRQDPGQGLRLIYYSQIVNDFQKGDIAEGYSVSREKKESFPLTVTSAQKNPTAFYLCASSIGQEAYERYFGPGTRLTVT.

This clonotype was seen more than once but under ten times. The chain combines TRBV18 with TRBJ2-7; the match to TRBD1 covers 10 bases. CDR1 and CDR2 from the germline V gene are KGHSH and LQKENI. The CDR3 contains 15 residues. Trimming removed 6 bases from V and 6 bases from J; junction bases left unmatched: 11. In nucleotides, the CDR3 is TGTGCCAGCTCCCCGACAGGGGGCGCGGGAGTCGAGCAGTACTTC. Amino acids: CASSPTGGAGVEQYF.